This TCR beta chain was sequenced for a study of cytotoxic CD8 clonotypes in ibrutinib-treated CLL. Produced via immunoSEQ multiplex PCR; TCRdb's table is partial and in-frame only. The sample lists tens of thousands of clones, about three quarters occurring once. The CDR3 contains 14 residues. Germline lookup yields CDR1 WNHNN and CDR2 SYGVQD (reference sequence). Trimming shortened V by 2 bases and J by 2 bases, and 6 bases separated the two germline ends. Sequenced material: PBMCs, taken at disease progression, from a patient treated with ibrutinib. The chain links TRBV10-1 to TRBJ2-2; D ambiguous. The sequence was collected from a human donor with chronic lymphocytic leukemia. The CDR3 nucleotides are TGCGCCAGCAGTGAGAACTATAACACCGGGGAGCTGTTTTTT. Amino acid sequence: CASSENYNTGELFF.